These T cell receptor beta chains were read from a single sample in a study of blood T cell repertoires in COVID-19. TCRdb's copy holds only in-frame clones and misses some; the assay was immunoSEQ multiplex PCR. The sample holds 150,000 to 200,000 clones, about 77% seen once. Sequencing was performed on PBMCs or T cells enriched from blood (not recorded which). The receptor source for this set is a woman aged 50 to 60 with acute COVID-19. Each CDR3 is given with its conserved first and last residue. The order of the fields is CDR3 DNA, CDR3 protein, D gene, clone size, V gene, J gene. A D gene is named only where the DNA matches it firmly. Some rows have no size entry. The others give once, few or many, or a class for an expanded clone.

CDR3 DNA: TGTGCCAGCAGCAAGACAGGGAGTACCTCCTATAATTCACCCCTCCACTTT; CDR3 protein: CASSKTGSTSYNSPLHF; D gene: TRBD1; clone size: once; V gene: TRBV7-2; J gene: TRBJ1-6
CDR3 DNA: TGTGCCAGTAGTATCATTTCCGGGGGAGAGCAGTTCTTC; CDR3 protein: CASSIISGGEQFF; D gene: -; clone size: -; V gene: TRBV19; J gene: TRBJ2-1
CDR3 DNA: TGTGCCAGTAGTGACCGGGACAGGAGGGTAGATACGCAGTATTTT; CDR3 protein: CASSDRDRRVDTQYF; D gene: TRBD1; clone size: -; V gene: TRBV19; J gene: TRBJ2-3
CDR3 DNA: TGTGCCAGCAGCTTAATAGGAGGAGGGAATCAGCCCCAGCATTTT; CDR3 protein: CASSLIGGGNQPQHF; D gene: -; clone size: few; V gene: TRBV7-8; J gene: TRBJ1-5
CDR3 DNA: TGTGCCAGTAGTCTGGGACAGAGCACAGATACGCAGTATTTT; CDR3 protein: CASSLGQSTDTQYF; D gene: TRBD1; clone size: once; V gene: TRBV19; J gene: TRBJ2-3
CDR3 DNA: TGTGCCAGCAGCTCGGGGGTAGATGAGCAGTTCTTC; CDR3 protein: CASSSGVDEQFF; D gene: -; clone size: -; V gene: TRBV7-9; J gene: TRBJ2-1
CDR3 DNA: TGCGCCAGCAGCAAGCCGCTGGACAGCTACAATGAGCAGTTCTTC; CDR3 protein: CASSKPLDSYNEQFF; D gene: -; clone size: -; V gene: TRBV5-1; J gene: TRBJ2-1
CDR3 DNA: TGTGCCAGCAGCTTGCAGGGAATAAGGGATGGCTACACCTTC; CDR3 protein: CASSLQGIRDGYTF; D gene: -; clone size: few; V gene: TRBV5-4; J gene: TRBJ1-2
CDR3 DNA: TGCGCCAGCAGCCGGGAGAGAGGACAGTTCACTGAAGCTTTCTTT; CDR3 protein: CASSRERGQFTEAFF; D gene: -; clone size: -; V gene: TRBV4-3; J gene: TRBJ1-1
CDR3 DNA: TGTGCCTGGGCCCCCGGGACTGTCTACACCTTC; CDR3 protein: CAWAPGTVYTF; D gene: -; clone size: few; V gene: TRBV30; J gene: TRBJ1-2
CDR3 DNA: TGTGCCAGCACCCTGCACAGGGGGCTTACCTCCTATAATTCACCCCTCCACTTT; CDR3 protein: CASTLHRGLTSYNSPLHF; D gene: TRBD1; clone size: -; V gene: TRBV5-8; J gene: TRBJ1-6